One sample yielded the 8 T cell receptor beta chains listed below, sequenced in a study of T cell repertoires in cytomegalovirus infection. TCRdb processed the reads anew with MiXCR; each CDR3 protein has one entry. The table has 150,000 to 190,000 distinct CDR3 sequences, 20% to 30% seen once. Specimen: PBMCs. These receptor sequences come from a human donor in good health (CMV status not recorded). Some clones in this sample may be carry-over from other donors' samples.

The sample holds a few counts of this clonotype. This chain connects TRBV7-2 to TRBJ2-7; 8 bases are shared with TRBD2. J was trimmed by 3 bases and V by 6 bases; bases with no gene match: 16. The CDR3 consists of 17 residues. Looked up from germline, CDR1 is SGHTA and CDR2 is FQGNSA. DNA for the CDR3: TGTGCCAGCAGATCAACAGGGACTAGAGGAGCCCGCTACGAGCAGTACTTC. Amino acid sequence: CASRSTGTRGARYEQYF.

This rearrangement joins TRBV3-1 to TRBJ2-1; D unresolved. The V end lost 0 bases, the J end lost 2 bases, and 8 bases lay between the germline ends. CDR3 length: 15 residues. Germline V gene data show CDR1 as LGHDT and CDR2 as YNNKEL (reference sequence). The chain's CDR3 is CASSQDRATYNEQFF. As DNA, the CDR3 is TGTGCCAGCAGCCAAGATAGGGCGACCTACAATGAGCAGTTCTTC.

The table lists this clonotype with a few counts. The V gene is TRBV5-6, the J gene TRBJ1-6; no definite D call. This CDR3 is 15 amino acids long. Trimming shortened V by 0 bases and J by 7 bases, and 11 bases separated the two germline ends. Germline V CDR1 and CDR2: SGHDT, YYEEEE. CDR3 sequence reads: CASSLDRGWNSPLHF. Here the CDR3 DNA reads TGTGCCAGCAGCTTGGATCGGGGTTGGAATTCACCCCTCCACTTT.

This clonotype was found a few times. The chain is built from TRBV7-3 and TRBJ2-2, with TRBD1 matching over 8 bases. The V gene's germline CDR1 is SGHTA and CDR2 FQGTGA. Trimming at V came to 5 bases and at J to 5 bases, leaving 4 bases not matched to a gene. The CDR3 spans 14 residues. The CDR3 region is CASSHRQGTGELFF. The CDR3 nucleotides are TGTGCCAGCAGCCACAGACAGGGGACCGGGGAGCTGTTTTTT.

This clonotype was seen repeatedly, ten times or more. This rearrangement joins TRBV7-2 to TRBJ2-3; the D gene is possibly TRBD1 (6 bases). This CDR3 spans 14 amino acids. Germline V lookup: CDR1 SGHTA, CDR2 FQGNSA. Deletions cut 5 bases from V and 6 bases from J, with 15 bases between. CDR3 sequence (DNA): TGTGCCAGCAGCACAGGGTCAGGTGGGGATACGCAGTATTTT. Translating gives CASSTGSGGDTQYF.

This clonotype was seen a few times. The chain uses TRBV4-2 and TRBJ2-1; TRBD2 matches at 8 bases. Germline values: CDR1 LGHNA, CDR2 YNFKEQ. The CDR3 has 16 residues. J lost 2 bases, V lost 4 bases, and 7 bases had no gene match. CDR3 loop: CASSPSGRGPYNEQFF. The CDR3 bases are TGTGCCAGCAGCCCGAGCGGGAGAGGACCCTACAATGAGCAGTTCTTC.

The V call is TRBV12-3 or TRBV12-4, the J call TRBJ2-2; the D is unclear. Trimming stripped 5 bases from V and 7 bases from J, with 17 bases between. The CDR3 covers 15 residues. Here the CDR3 DNA reads TGTGCCAGCAGTCCGAAAATGGCCACGGTCGGGGAGCTGTTTTTT. This translates into CASSPKMATVGELFF.

This clonotype has only a few counts. V usage is TRBV3-1 and J usage is TRBJ2-4; D is uncertain. Germline loops: CDR1 LGHDT, CDR2 YNNKEL (reference sequence). The V and J ends lost 0 bases and 2 bases respectively, with 11 bases between them. The CDR3 sequence is 16 residues long. DNA of the CDR3: TGTGCCAGCAGCCAAGATTACAGCCTGACCAAAAACATTCAGTACTTC. Encoded protein: CASSQDYSLTKNIQYF.